This passage covers 29 T cell receptor beta chains from one sample sequenced in a study of control samples from healthy donors and cancer patients. Measured with immunoSEQ multiplex PCR; TCRdb has only the in-frame clones, and not every one. The sample lists roughly 120,000 clones, approximately 94% seen once, with 1.5% to 2% in the top ten. Sample: PBMCs. The receptors shown here come from a middle-aged man with head and neck cancer.

The CDR3 reads CASSEGGAGNTEAFF. CDR3 sequence (DNA): TGTGCCAGCAGTGAAGGGGGCGCGGGGAACACTGAAGCTTTCTTT. V gene TRBV25-1 combines with J gene TRBJ1-1; D perhaps matches TRBD1 (6 bases). Germline V gene data show CDR1 as MGHDK and CDR2 as SYGVNS. Trimming shortened V by 2 bases and J by 1 base, and 11 bases separated the two germline ends. The CDR3 totals 15 residues.

The chain combines TRBV5-1 with TRBJ1-4; TRBD1 might be the D (5 bases). V dropped 4 bases and J dropped 1 base, with 14 bases sitting between them. This CDR3 region has 16 residues. Germline V gene sequence: CDR1 SGHRS, CDR2 YFSETQ. This CDR3 is CASSRNPQGTNEKLFF. DNA of the CDR3: TGCGCCAGCAGCCGCAACCCCCAGGGAACTAATGAAAAACTGTTTTTT.

The count of this clone is one. J is TRBJ2-5 and V is TRBV9; no clear D gene. The V gene's germline CDR1 is SGDLS and CDR2 YYNGEE. The V and J ends lost 0 bases and 5 bases respectively, with 8 bases between them. This CDR3 comprises 13 residues. The CDR3 protein is CASSVGVYETQYF. The DNA for the CDR3 is TGTGCCAGCAGCGTAGGCGTGTACGAGACCCAGTACTTC.

The chain combines TRBV6-5 with TRBJ1-5; D might be TRBD1 (6 bases). Germline CDR1 MNHEY, CDR2 SVGAGI. The CDR3 sequence is 15 residues long. V was clipped by 6 bases and J by 2 bases, with 14 bases between them. The CDR3 sequence is CASRPGGGRNQPQHF. Written as DNA, the CDR3 is TGTGCCAGCAGGCCCGGGGGGGGGCGCAATCAGCCCCAGCATTTT.

This chain uses TRBV4-3 with TRBJ1-4; D unclear. Germline values: CDR1 LGHNA, CDR2 YSLEER. V lost 1 base, J lost 12 bases, and 12 bases lay in between. The CDR3 extends over 13 amino acids. CDR3 coding DNA: TGCGCCAGCAGCCAAGTCCGATCCGCGGAACTGTTTTTT. It yields the protein CASSQVRSAELFF.

This clone appeared a single time. The rearrangement uses TRBV6-2 or TRBV6-3 and TRBJ2-7; 12 bases match TRBD2. CDR3 length: 14 residues. V shed 5 bases and J 2 bases; nucleotides not matched to a gene: 1. Germline lookup yields CDR1 MNHEY and CDR2 SVGEGT. For the CDR3, the DNA is TGTGCCAGCAGTAGGACTAGCGGGACCTACGAGCAGTACTTC. Protein: CASSRTSGTYEQYF.

The sample holds a few counts of this clone. This sequence joins TRBV27 and TRBJ1-5; 9 nucleotides match TRBD1. The germline CDR1 and CDR2 sequences are MNHEY and SMNVEV (reference sequence). The V gene end was trimmed by 5 bases and the J gene end by 3 bases; junction bases not matched to a gene: 8. The CDR3 spans 16 residues. The CDR3 loop reads CASSPGTGKANQPQHF. The CDR3 nucleotides are TGTGCCAGCAGTCCCGGGACAGGGAAGGCCAATCAGCCCCAGCATTTT.

The V gene is TRBV30, the J gene TRBJ1-3; D gene unclear. CDR3 size: 14 residues. With 2 bases removed from V and 0 bases from J, the gap between germline ends came to 8 bases. The germline V gene has CDR1 GTSNPN and CDR2 SVGIG (reference sequence). Here the CDR3 DNA reads TGTGCCTGGAGTACGGGTAGCTCTGGAAACACCATATATTTT. Its translation: CAWSTGSSGNTIYF.

The gene calls are TRBV4-3 and TRBJ1-2, with TRBD1 matching over 7 bases. Trimming cost V 0 bases and J 1 base; bases outside gene matches: 8. Germline CDR1 LGHNA, CDR2 YSLEER. This CDR3 has 17 amino acids. The CDR3 bases are TGCGCCAGCAGCCAAGAACAGGGGTTCTATAGTAACTATGGCTACACCTTC. As protein: CASSQEQGFYSNYGYTF.

The chain is built from TRBV5-1 and TRBJ1-2; TRBD1 matches at 9 bases. V dropped 4 bases and J dropped 3; count of bases not matched to a gene: 1. CDR3 length: 13 residues. CDR1 and CDR2 from the germline V gene are SGHRS and YFSETQ. CDR3: CASSRQGDYGYTF. CDR3 DNA: TGCGCCAGCAGCCGACAGGGGGACTATGGCTACACCTTC.

This chain uses TRBV30 with TRBJ1-6; no definite D call. This CDR3 spans 13 amino acids. V lost 4 bases and J lost 9, with 13 bases in between. In germline, CDR1 is GTSNPN, CDR2 SVGIG (reference sequence). CDR3 nucleotide sequence: TGTGCCTGGACCCCGCGGGGTTCTTCACCCCTCCACTTT. Translating it yields CAWTPRGSSPLHF.

The chain is built from TRBV6-5 and TRBJ1-3; D might be TRBD1 (5 bases). This CDR3 spans 15 amino acids. Germline V gene sequence: CDR1 MNHEY, CDR2 SVGAGI. V shed 6 bases and J shed 0 bases, with 12 bases lying between them. CDR3 bases: TGTGCCAGCAGACTGGACGGGACCTCTGGAAACACCATATATTTT. This codes for CASRLDGTSGNTIYF.

A single count supports this clone. The chain joins TRBV7-3 to TRBJ2-3; possible D gene TRBD1, 6 bases. Trimming took off 0 bases at V and 2 bases at J, with 18 bases between the two ends. This CDR3 has 18 residues. CDR1 and CDR2 (germline): SGHTA, FQGTGA. In DNA, the CDR3 is TGTGCCAGCAGCTTAACCCCAGGGGATCGCCGCGCCACAGATACGCAGTATTTT. Translated, it gives CASSLTPGDRRATDTQYF. Filled out from reference TRBV7-3 and TRBJ2-3, the complete variable domain reads GAGVSQTPSNKVTEKGKYVELRCDPISGHTALYWYRQSLGQGPEFLIYFQGTGAADDSGLPNDRFFAVRPEGSVSTLKIQRTERGDSAVYLCASSLTPGDRRATDTQYFGPGTRLTVL.

V and J are TRBV30 and TRBJ1-1; TRBD1 might be the D (6 bases). Germline V CDR1 and CDR2: GTSNPN, SVGIG (reference sequence). The CDR3 has 13 amino acids. V dropped 3 bases and J dropped 7 bases, with 15 bases sitting between them. The CDR3 region is CAWSKGGRSEAFF. The CDR3, as DNA: TGTGCCTGGAGCAAGGGGGGGCGCAGTGAAGCTTTCTTT. The full variable domain, in which reference TRBV30 and TRBJ1-1 provide the parts outside the CDR3, is SQTIHQWPATLVQPVGSPLSLECTVEGTSNPNLYWYRQAAGRGLQLLFYSVGIGQISSEVPQNLSASRPQDRQFILSSKKLLLSDSGFYLCAWSKGGRSEAFFGQGTRLTVV.

In nucleotides, the CDR3 is TGTGCCAGTACGGGTAAGGGACAGCTGAACACTGAAGCTTTCTTT. It codes for CASTGKGQLNTEAFF. The chain is built from TRBV19 and TRBJ1-1; 7 nucleotides match TRBD1. This CDR3 is 15 amino acids long. V shed 7 bases and J 0 bases; nucleotides not matched to a gene: 8. Per the germline V gene, CDR1 is LNHDA and CDR2 is SQIVND (reference sequence). Full variable domain (missing parts from reference TRBV19 and TRBJ1-1): DGGITQSPKYLFRKEGQNVTLSCEQNLNHDAMYWYRQDPGQGLRLIYYSQIVNDFQKGDIAEGYSVSREKKESFPLTVTSAQKNPTAFYLCASTGKGQLNTEAFFGQGTRLTVV.

This chain joins TRBV2 and TRBJ1-2; D ambiguous. The CDR3 runs 12 residues. CDR1 is SNHLY, CDR2 FYNNEI, per germline. The V gene lost 8 bases and the J gene lost 4 bases, with 11 bases spanning the gap. The CDR3 region is CASSAGVYGYTF. The CDR3 nucleotides are TGTGCCAGCTCGGCCGGAGTCTATGGCTACACCTTC.

The count of this clone is one. The chain combines TRBV19 with TRBJ1-2; 7 positions match TRBD1. Germline-derived CDR1 and CDR2 are LNHDA and SQIVND (reference sequence). The CDR3 consists of 14 residues. Trimming cost V 6 bases and J 4 bases; bases outside gene matches: 8. In DNA form, the CDR3 reads TGTGCCAGTAGACGGACAGGCGCTCTCTATGGCTACACCTTC. This gives the protein CASRRTGALYGYTF.

The chain couples TRBV18 to TRBJ1-4, with 8 bases matching TRBD1. The CDR3 is 17 residues long. Germline CDR1 and CDR2: KGHSH and LQKENI. V shed 1 base, J shed 8 bases, and the junction held 12 bases outside the gene matches. The CDR3 bases are TGTGCCAGCTCACCACTGGCGAGGCAGGGGGCTGACGAAAAACTGTTTTTT. Translation: CASSPLARQGADEKLFF.

The chain uses TRBV7-3 and TRBJ2-1; 15 bases align to TRBD2. V lost 5 bases and J lost 9; bases outside the gene matches: 11. This CDR3 spans 17 amino acids. The germline V gene encodes CDR1 SGHTA and CDR2 FQGTGA. CDR3 protein: CASSLGLAGGHGGEQFF. CDR3 bases: TGTGCCAGCAGCCTTGGACTAGCGGGGGGGCATGGCGGTGAGCAGTTCTTC.

This chain links TRBV24-1 with TRBJ2-1; TRBD1 might be the D (6 bases). The ends were cut back, 3 bases at V and 4 bases at J, with 15 bases in the middle. Germline V gene lookup returns CDR1 KGHDR and CDR2 SFDVKD. The CDR3 sequence is 16 residues long. The CDR3 spells CATSDATGPYYNEQFF. In DNA, the CDR3 is TGTGCCACCAGTGATGCGACAGGCCCTTATTACAATGAGCAGTTCTTC.

The chain links TRBV3-1 (or the pseudogene TRBV3-2) to TRBJ2-5; 7 bases match TRBD2. Germline CDR1 and CDR2: LGHDT and YNNKEL (reference sequence). This CDR3 is 14 amino acids long. J was trimmed by 5 bases and V by 8 bases; bases with no gene match: 11. CDR3 sequence: CASRLSAGDETQYF. In DNA, the CDR3 is TGTGCCAGCCGCCTTTCGGCGGGGGATGAGACCCAGTACTTC.

This chain connects TRBV1 to TRBJ2-7; TRBD2 is taken as the D call from the table, unchecked against the DNA. TRBV1 counts as a pseudogene. This CDR3 is 15 amino acids long. CDR3 amino acids: CTSSPPGGESYEQYF. CDR3 coding DNA: TGCACCAGCAGCCCCCCCGGGGGTGAGAGCTACGAGCAGTACTTC.

V gene TRBV23-1 combines with J gene TRBJ2-7; D possibly corresponds to TRBD2 (6 bases). TRBV23-1 has ORF status, its function being uncertain. This CDR3 has 14 residues. Trimming left V 8 bases short and J 6 bases short, with 20 bases between. CDR3 in amino acids: CASVQTRYPSEQYF. CDR3 DNA sequence: TGCGCCAGCGTCCAGACTAGGTACCCCTCCGAGCAGTACTTC.

This clone came up once. CDR3 protein: CASSERLPRDTQYF. The CDR3 DNA is TGTGCCAGCAGTGAAAGACTACCGCGAGATACGCAGTATTTT. The V and J genes are TRBV2 and TRBJ2-3; weak D call: TRBD2 (5 bases). Per germline, CDR1 SNHLY and CDR2 FYNNEI. CDR3 length equals 14 residues. V gave up 2 bases and J gave up 5 bases, with 11 bases separating them.

The rearrangement links TRBV21-1 to TRBJ2-5; no DNA check was done on the table's D call, TRBD2. TRBV21-1 has pseudogene status. The CDR3 is 15 amino acids. The CDR3 nucleotides are TGTGCCAGCAGCAAAGCGTCGGGGTCCGCCAAGACCCAGTACTTC. This codes for CASSKASGSAKTQYF.

V and J are TRBV5-4 and TRBJ1-1; D is ambiguous. Trimming took 1 base from V and 0 from J, leaving 4 bases between them. The CDR3 runs 13 residues. The germline CDR1 and CDR2 sequences are SGHNT and YYREEE (reference sequence). In nucleotides, the CDR3 is TGTGCCAGCAGCTTGCCAATGAACACTGAAGCTTTCTTT. Translated: CASSLPMNTEAFF.

This chain uses TRBV4-1 with TRBJ1-6; perhaps TRBD1 as D (6 bases). This CDR3 region has 16 residues. V gave up 2 bases and J gave up 0 bases, with 8 bases separating them. Germline V lookup: CDR1 MGHRA, CDR2 YSYEKL. The CDR3 DNA is TGCGCCAGCAGCCAACTAGGGGGCTCCTATAATTCACCCCTCCACTTT. Translation gives CASSQLGGSYNSPLHF.

V gene TRBV6-2 or TRBV6-3 combines with J gene TRBJ1-1; TRBD1 matches 7 bases. Germline CDR1 is MNHEY and CDR2 is SVGEGT. This CDR3 spans 16 amino acids. Losses at the gene ends were 0 bases for V and 2 bases for J; bases not matched to a gene: 6. The CDR3 bases are TGTGCCAGCAGTTACTCGAGGGGACAGCTTAACACTGAAGCTTTCTTT. This gives the protein CASSYSRGQLNTEAFF.

The chain couples TRBV24-1 to TRBJ2-2, with unresolved D. The V gene lost 0 bases and the J gene lost 4 bases, with 2 bases spanning the gap. This CDR3 is built from 13 residues. Germline CDR1 is KGHDR and CDR2 is SFDVKD. CDR3 protein: CATSDLFTGELFF. The CDR3 DNA sequence: TGTGCCACCAGTGATTTGTTCACCGGGGAGCTGTTTTTT.